Shown below are 32 T cell receptor beta chains from a single sample sequenced in a study of shared clonotypes between healthy human individuals (dated by TCRdb to 2019 to 2021). Receptor amplification or capture employed the immunoSEQ multiplex PCR assay. Held by TCRdb, this immuneACCESS table contains in-frame sequences only and omits some clones. Under half of the omission traces to an unresolved V gene where checked; the cause of the rest is unknown. This sample is represented by 600,000 to 750,000 clones; about two thirds of them were singletons. Jointly, the top ten make up about 1.8% of the sample. Sequences were obtained from memory CD4+ T cells sorted from blood. This specimen's cell subset or site label, per the study, means: CD45RA-negative fraction. These receptors originate from a woman in her twenties or thirties in good health.

This clone was seen once. The chain recombines TRBV2 with TRBJ1-4; TRBD1 might be the D (5 bases). Trimming shortened V by 2 bases and J by 3 bases, and 10 bases separated the two germline ends. This CDR3 region has 15 residues. CDR1 SNHLY and CDR2 FYNNEI come from the germline V gene. DNA of the CDR3: TGTGCCAGCAGTGAACAGGGACTGTCTAATGAAAAACTGTTTTTT. Translating gives CASSEQGLSNEKLFF.

The chain combines TRBV2 with TRBJ2-1; 14 bases are shared with TRBD2. Germline V CDR1 and CDR2: SNHLY, FYNNEI. The CDR3 has 17 residues. J was trimmed by 6 bases and V by 5 bases; bases with no gene match: 9. CDR3 region: CASSSGLAGGGGNEQFF. Written as DNA, the CDR3 is TGTGCCAGCAGTTCCGGACTAGCGGGAGGAGGAGGCAATGAGCAGTTCTTC.

This clone has more than one count but fewer than ten. The rearrangement links TRBV18 to TRBJ2-5; tentative D call: TRBD2 (6 bases). The CDR3 is 13 amino acids. V was cut by 2 bases and J by 3 bases, with 7 bases left in between. Germline V gene sequence: CDR1 KGHSH, CDR2 LQKENI. The chain's CDR3 is CASSPGEEETQYF. The DNA for the CDR3 is TGTGCCAGCTCACCAGGGGAGGAAGAGACCCAGTACTTC.

V and J are TRBV6-1 and TRBJ2-7, with D possibly TRBD1 on 5 matching bases. The CDR3 length is 12 residues. Germline loops: CDR1 MNHNS, CDR2 SASEGT. V dropped 4 bases and J dropped 6 bases, with 10 bases sitting between them. Here the CDR3 reads CASSVYRGEQYF. The CDR3 DNA reads as TGTGCCAGCAGTGTTTATAGGGGCGAGCAGTACTTC.

This clone was counted once. J is TRBJ1-5 and V is TRBV19, with a weak D call TRBD1 (6 bases). V was shortened by 7 bases and J by 5 bases, with 15 bases between the two germline ends. The CDR3 consists of 14 residues. Germline lookup yields CDR1 LNHDA and CDR2 SQIVND (reference sequence). The CDR3, as DNA: TGTGCCAGTAAATCCTACAGGGTAGATCAGCCCCAGCATTTT. Translated: CASKSYRVDQPQHF.

The chain carries TRBV2 and TRBJ2-5; no clear D gene. Germline CDR1 SNHLY, CDR2 FYNNEI. Trimming stripped 5 bases from V and 7 bases from J, with 17 bases between. The CDR3 sequence is 14 residues long. Here the CDR3 reads CASSPDGLEATQYF. Written as DNA, the CDR3 is TGTGCCAGCAGTCCCGACGGTCTTGAGGCGACCCAGTACTTC.

The chain combines TRBV7-9 with TRBJ2-3; D possibly corresponds to TRBD1 (5 bases). V was clipped by 5 bases and J by 9 bases, with 15 bases between them. This CDR3 spans 13 amino acids. Germline V lookup: CDR1 SEHNR, CDR2 FQNEAQ (reference sequence). The CDR3 reads CASSLREQDTQYF. In DNA, the CDR3 is TGTGCCAGCAGCCTAAGGGAACAGGACACGCAGTATTTT.

On this clone: Sequence at one end of the junction differs from germline and may be a read error. This rearrangement joins TRBV7-3 to TRBJ1-2, with a weak D call TRBD1 (6 bases). CDR1 is SGHTA and CDR2 is FQGTGA in the germline V gene. The CDR3 loop spans 12 amino acids. The CDR3 nucleotides are TGCGCCAGCAGCCAGTCGCGAAGGGGGTACACCTTC. It translates to CASSQSRRGYTF.

In DNA form, the CDR3 reads TGTGCCAGCAGCTCGAACTCCGCAGGACTAGGCCCCGAGCAGTACTTC. It is translated as CASSSNSAGLGPEQYF. The chain employs TRBV7-8 and TRBJ2-7; 7 nucleotides align to TRBD2. V lost 4 bases to trimming and J lost 6 bases; unmatched junction nucleotides: 15. In germline, CDR1 is SGHVS, CDR2 FQNEAQ. CDR3 length: 16 residues.

V and J are TRBV28 and TRBJ2-1; the match to TRBD2 covers 14 bases. Germline V gene lookup returns CDR1 MDHEN and CDR2 SYDVKM. The trim removed 2 bases at V and 7 bases at J, leaving 4 bases unmatched. This CDR3 has 16 residues. The CDR3 sequence is CASSLKGTSGRNEQFF. The CDR3 DNA reads as TGTGCCAGCAGTTTAAAGGGGACTAGCGGGAGAAATGAGCAGTTCTTC.

The CDR3 coding sequence is TGTGCCAGCACGACAGGGGTCAATCAGCCCCAGCATTTT. Its protein product is CASTTGVNQPQHF. J is TRBJ1-5 and V is TRBV6-5; 8 bases match TRBD1. Germline CDR1 reads MNHEY; CDR2 reads SVGAGI. Unmatched junction bases numbered 2, after V lost 7 bases and J lost 3 bases. The CDR3 loop spans 13 amino acids.

This clone came up many times. The rearrangement joins TRBV2 to TRBJ2-1; 9 bases are shared with TRBD2. CDR3 length: 14 residues. The germline CDR1 and CDR2 sequences are SNHLY and FYNNEI. V lost 7 bases and J lost 7; bases outside the gene matches: 8. CDR3 region: CASTASGNGNEQFF. In DNA form, the CDR3 reads TGTGCCAGCACGGCTAGCGGGAATGGAAATGAGCAGTTCTTC.

The chain couples TRBV5-4 to TRBJ1-2, with D possibly being TRBD1 (6 bases). There are 14 residues in the CDR3. Trimming removed 3 bases at V and 5 bases at J, with 14 bases between. Per germline, CDR1 SGHNT and CDR2 YYREEE (reference sequence). Written as DNA, the CDR3 is TGTGCCAGCAGCTCCCCCACGGACAGATATGGCTACACCTTC. It encodes CASSSPTDRYGYTF.

The CDR3 is CASSFRQGQFYEQYF. In nucleotides, the CDR3 is TGTGCCAGCAGCTTTAGACAGGGGCAATTCTACGAGCAGTACTTC. The gene calls are TRBV11-2 and TRBJ2-7, with 8 positions matching TRBD1. The CDR3 runs to 15 residues. J gave up 3 bases and V 3 bases, and 7 bases lay outside the gene matches. Germline CDR1 and CDR2: SGHAT and FQNNGV.

The rearrangement links TRBV18 to TRBJ2-5, with D perhaps matching TRBD2 (6 bases). The CDR3 consists of 15 residues. In germline, CDR1 is KGHSH, CDR2 LQKENI. The ends were cut back, 8 bases at V and 5 bases at J, with 21 bases in the middle. As DNA, the CDR3 is TGTGCCAGCGACCGAGCGGGCAGGGTGGAGGAGACCCAGTACTTC. Residues: CASDRAGRVEETQYF.

This chain joins TRBV19 and TRBJ1-2; no definite D call. Trimming shortened V by 4 bases and J by 4 bases, and 10 bases separated the two germline ends. CDR1 LNHDA and CDR2 SQIVND come from the germline V gene (reference sequence). This CDR3 comprises 13 residues. In DNA, the CDR3 is TGTGCCAGTAGTACCTACTCATCCTATGGCTACACCTTC. Amino acids: CASSTYSSYGYTF.

The gene calls are TRBV28 and TRBJ1-2, with no clear D. Germline-derived CDR1 and CDR2 are MDHEN and SYDVKM. Trimming pared 6 bases from V and 0 bases from J, leaving 14 bases between. The CDR3 consists of 15 residues. The DNA of the CDR3 is TGTGCCAGCAGGCGGCTGATCACAGCTAACTATGGCTACACCTTC. Amino acids: CASRRLITANYGYTF.

V usage is TRBV5-6 and J usage is TRBJ1-5; maybe TRBD1 (6 bases). Germline V gene lookup returns CDR1 SGHDT and CDR2 YYEEEE. V shed 4 bases and J shed 0 bases, with 11 bases lying between them. The CDR3 loop spans 15 amino acids. The CDR3 region has the DNA TGTGCCAGCAGCGTAGGACAGATTAGCAATCAGCCCCAGCATTTT. Protein sequence: CASSVGQISNQPQHF.

This clone has at least ten counts. The chain recombines TRBV7-9 with TRBJ1-4; D remains unclear. This CDR3 spans 12 amino acids. Germline V gives CDR1 SEHNR, CDR2 FQNEAQ (reference sequence). Deletions cut 5 bases from V and 8 bases from J, with 9 bases between. DNA of the CDR3: TGTGCCAGCAGCCTCCGGGCAGAAAAACTGTTTTTT. This encodes CASSLRAEKLFF.

The chain carries TRBV5-4 and TRBJ2-1; perhaps D is TRBD1 or TRBD2 (5 bases each). This CDR3 has 12 amino acids. Between the trimmed V and J ends, which lost 4 bases and 8 bases, there was a span of 10 bases. CDR1 SGHNT and CDR2 YYREEE come from the germline V gene (reference sequence). CDR3 loop: CASSPGPHEQFF. CDR3 nucleotide sequence: TGTGCCAGCAGCCCGGGACCCCATGAGCAGTTCTTC.

This chain links TRBV5-4 with TRBJ2-7; TRBD1 agrees at 9 bases. V trimming: 4 bases; J trimming: 8 bases; junction bases outside the gene matches: 7. Germline V gives CDR1 SGHNT, CDR2 YYREEE (reference sequence). The CDR3 is 13 amino acids. The CDR3 here is CASSVGQGGKQYF. CDR3 coding DNA: TGTGCCAGCAGCGTGGGACAGGGAGGGAAGCAGTACTTC. The variable domain in full, completed from reference TRBV5-4 and TRBJ2-7, reads ETGVTQSPTHLIKTRGQQVTLRCSSQSGHNTVSWYQQALGQGPQFIFQYYREEENGRGNFPPRFSGLQFPNYSSELNVNALELDDSALYLCASSVGQGGKQYFGPGTRLTVT.

Here the CDR3 reads CAGGQGNTEAFF. DNA for the CDR3: TGTGCCGGGGGACAGGGTAACACTGAAGCTTTCTTT. The chain joins TRBV7-9 to TRBJ1-1, with 9 bases matching TRBD1. Germline lookup yields CDR1 SEHNR and CDR2 FQNEAQ (reference sequence). The CDR3 spans 12 residues. The trim removed 11 bases at V and 2 bases at J, leaving 3 bases unmatched. Supplemented by reference TRBV7-9 and TRBJ1-1, the full variable domain reads DTGVSQNPRHKITKRGQNVTFRCDPISEHNRLYWYRQTLGQGPEFLTYFQNEAQLEKSRLLSDRFSAERPKGSFSTLEIQRTEQGDSAMYLCAGGQGNTEAFFGQGTRLTVV.

The chain couples TRBV4-1 to TRBJ2-1, with D possibly being TRBD2 (6 bases). The CDR3 sequence is 14 residues long. Germline V CDR1 and CDR2: MGHRA, YSYEKL. Trimming took 10 bases from V and 5 from J, leaving 18 bases between them. Here the CDR3 DNA reads TGCGCCACTAGGGTGGGGGTAGCGGACAATGAGCAGTTCTTC. Protein sequence: CATRVGVADNEQFF.

The chain recombines TRBV19 with TRBJ1-1; 12 bases are a match to TRBD1. The CDR3 spans 15 residues. Losses at the gene ends were 5 bases for V and 4 bases for J; bases not matched to a gene: 5. The germline gives CDR1 LNHDA, CDR2 SQIVND (reference sequence). The CDR3: CASSARDRGLTEAFF. CDR3 coding DNA: TGTGCCAGTAGTGCCCGGGACAGGGGGCTCACTGAAGCTTTCTTT.

In this sample, this clone turned up a few times. The gene calls are TRBV27 and TRBJ2-1; 8 positions match TRBD1. V was pared by 5 bases and J by 8 bases, with 11 bases of the junction left unmatched. There are 15 residues in the CDR3. CDR1 is MNHEY, CDR2 SMNVEV, per germline (reference sequence). The CDR3 DNA reads TGTGCCAGCAGTCCATGGGACAGGAAGGAGGATGAGCAGTTCTTC. Protein product: CASSPWDRKEDEQFF.

The chain carries TRBV4-2 and TRBJ1-6, with D possibly TRBD1 on 6 matching bases. The V gene lost 5 bases and the J gene lost 10 bases, with 9 bases spanning the gap. Looked up from germline, CDR1 is LGHNA and CDR2 is YNFKEQ. This CDR3 spans 12 amino acids. CDR3 region: CASSSDRSPLHF. CDR3 in DNA: TGTGCCAGCAGCTCGGACAGATCACCCCTCCACTTT.

The genes are TRBV6-5 and TRBJ2-1, with 7 bases identical to TRBD2. Germline V CDR1 and CDR2: MNHEY, SVGAGI. V gave up 2 bases and J gave up 7 bases; unmatched junction bases: 8. CDR3 length: 15 residues. In nucleotides, the CDR3 is TGTGCCAGCAGTTACGCGACTAGCAGTCTTAATGAGCAGTTCTTC. Amino acids: CASSYATSSLNEQFF.

The DNA for the CDR3 is TGTGCCAGCAGCGTAAGGTTTATGAGCACAGATACGCAGTATTTT. Protein product: CASSVRFMSTDTQYF. The chain couples TRBV9 to TRBJ2-3; D not resolved. This CDR3 comprises 15 residues. V was shortened by 1 base and J by 0 bases, with 9 bases between the two germline ends. Per the germline V gene, CDR1 is SGDLS and CDR2 is YYNGEE. The whole variable domain, filled in from reference TRBV9 and TRBJ2-3, reads DSGVTQTPKHLITATGQRVTLRCSPRSGDLSVYWYQQSLDQGLQFLIQYYNGEERAKGNILERFSAQQFPDLHSELNLSSLELGDSALYFCASSVRFMSTDTQYFGPGTRLTVL.

V and J are TRBV9 and TRBJ2-2; weak D call: TRBD2 (6 bases). With 3 bases removed from V and 4 bases from J, the gap between germline ends came to 13 bases. This CDR3 has 15 amino acids. Germline V gene sequence: CDR1 SGDLS, CDR2 YYNGEE. The CDR3 region has the DNA TGTGCCAGCAGCGGGGTGGGAGGACCCACCGGGGAGCTGTTTTTT. Protein product: CASSGVGGPTGELFF.

The chain carries TRBV5-1 and TRBJ1-1; possible D gene TRBD1, 6 bases. The V and J ends lost 1 base and 4 bases respectively, with 17 bases between them. The germline V gene has CDR1 SGHRS and CDR2 YFSETQ. The CDR3 is 16 amino acids. The CDR3 sequence is CASSLNFGGAGTEAFF. In nucleotides, the CDR3 is TGCGCCAGCAGCTTGAATTTCGGGGGCGCGGGCACTGAAGCTTTCTTT.

The CDR3 is CASSLLGLRDSPLHF. In DNA form, the CDR3 reads TGCGCCAGCAGCTTGCTGGGACTGAGAGATTCACCCCTCCACTTT. The chain employs TRBV5-1 and TRBJ1-6; D perhaps matches TRBD1 (5 bases). Germline CDR1 reads SGHRS; CDR2 reads YFSETQ. Trimming stripped 1 base from V and 8 bases from J, with 13 bases between. The CDR3 runs to 15 residues.

The rearrangement joins TRBV6-1 to TRBJ2-5; D gene unclear. V lost 2 bases and J 2 bases, leaving 9 bases between the germline ends. The germline CDR1 and CDR2 sequences are MNHNS and SASEGT. The CDR3 runs 14 residues. CDR3 coding DNA: TGTGCCAGCAGTGAACGCCCGGAGCAAGAGACCCAGTACTTC. It translates to CASSERPEQETQYF.